The next 10 T cell receptor beta chains were all read from a single sample in a study of patients and donors after allogeneic stem cell transplantation. TCRdb fed the RT-PCR reads into MiXCR, producing one record per CDR3 protein. This table has about 230,000 distinct CDR3 sequences, 13% to 15% appearing once. Material: blood, either unsorted or a sorted T cell fraction (not recorded which). All receptors come from a human donor who was either an allogeneic HSCT recipient or a stem cell or donor lymphocyte infusion donor (not recorded which). It is not recorded whose cells these are; they may come from a transplant donor.

This clonotype was found many times. The J gene is TRBJ2-3, the V gene TRBV7-9; 7 nucleotides match TRBD1. V lost 5 bases to trimming and J lost 0 bases; unmatched junction nucleotides: 8. Germline loops: CDR1 SEHNR, CDR2 FQNEAQ (reference sequence). The CDR3 is made up of 16 amino acids. This chain's CDR3 is CASSPTDRVSTDTQYF. CDR3 DNA: TGTGCCAGCAGCCCCACAGACAGGGTTAGCACAGATACGCAGTATTTT.

This clonotype has more than one count but fewer than ten. One base away lies a much larger clone, so this may be a sequencing read error. The V and J genes are TRBV7-2 and TRBJ1-1; D uncertain. Germline-derived CDR1 and CDR2 are SGHTA and FQGNSA. The length of the CDR3 is 14 residues. The V end lost 1 base, the J end lost 1 base, and 7 bases lay between the germline ends. Here the CDR3 DNA reads TGTGCCAGCAGCTTAGTTTGGGGGAACACTGAAGCTTTCTTT. Protein product: CASSLVWGNTEAFF. Together with reference TRBV7-2 and TRBJ1-1, the CDR3 gives the full variable domain: GAGVSQSPSNKVTEKGKDVELRCDPISGHTALYWYRQSLGQGLEFLIYFQGNSAPDKSGLPSDRFSAERTGGSVSTLTIQRTQQEDSAVYLCASSLVWGNTEAFFGQGTRLTVV.

The chain employs TRBV6-5 and TRBJ2-1, with 10 bases aligning to TRBD2. Germline V gene data show CDR1 as MNHEY and CDR2 as SVGAGI. The V and J ends lost 4 bases and 9 bases, in that order; junction bases with no gene match: 3. The CDR3 sequence is 13 residues long. This CDR3 reads CASSWTSGSEQFF. In DNA form, the CDR3 reads TGTGCCAGCAGTTGGACTAGCGGTTCTGAGCAGTTCTTC.

Ten or more counts support this clonotype. The rearrangement links TRBV10-3 to TRBJ1-2, with a tentative D call TRBD1 (5 bases). CDR3 length: 13 residues. V gave up 3 bases and J gave up 5 bases, with 10 bases separating them. CDR1 is ENHRY and CDR2 is SYGVKD in the germline V gene. The CDR3 DNA reads TGTGCCATCAGTGAAGGCAGGGCTTATGGCTACACCTTC. Translating it yields CAISEGRAYGYTF.

The rearrangement joins TRBV30 to TRBJ2-6, with 9 positions matching TRBD2. The ends lost 4 bases at V and 0 bases at J; junction bases unmatched: 10. Germline CDR1 reads GTSNPN; CDR2 reads SVGIG (reference sequence). The CDR3 is 18 residues long. The CDR3 here is CAWTRLADAISGANVLTF. DNA for the CDR3: TGTGCCTGGACCCGACTAGCGGATGCTATCTCTGGGGCCAACGTCCTGACTTTC.

The sample holds a few counts of this clonotype. The chain links TRBV9 to TRBJ1-4; TRBD1 is a possible D gene (6 bases). This CDR3 comprises 16 residues. Germline V gene data show CDR1 as SGDLS and CDR2 as YYNGEE. V was trimmed by 0 bases and J by 7 bases, leaving 16 bases between them. Here the CDR3 DNA reads TGTGCCAGCAGCGTAGGTGAACAGGGCTGGGGTGAAAAACTGTTTTTT. Protein sequence: CASSVGEQGWGEKLFF. The full variable domain, its missing parts supplied by reference TRBV9 and TRBJ1-4, is DSGVTQTPKHLITATGQRVTLRCSPRSGDLSVYWYQQSLDQGLQFLIQYYNGEERAKGNILERFSAQQFPDLHSELNLSSLELGDSALYFCASSVGEQGWGEKLFFGSGTQLSVL.

The chain links TRBV24-1 to TRBJ2-2; D call uncertain. V lost 8 bases and J lost 1, with 13 bases in between. Germline assignment: CDR1 KGHDR and CDR2 SFDVKD. The CDR3 has 15 residues. CDR3 DNA: TGTGCCACCACCCCCCACGACGGGAACACCGGGGAGCTGTTTTTT. It yields the protein CATTPHDGNTGELFF.

This clonotype was seen many times. The rearrangement links TRBV6-1 to TRBJ2-2; possibly TRBD1 or TRBD2 for D (5 bases each). This CDR3 spans 12 amino acids. In germline, CDR1 is MNHNS, CDR2 SASEGT. V lost 7 bases and J lost 7, with 10 bases in between. The CDR3 here is CASTEGHGELFF. Written as DNA, the CDR3 is TGTGCCAGCACCGAGGGGCACGGGGAGCTGTTTTTT.

This clonotype was observed many times. This chain uses TRBV29-1 with TRBJ1-1, with D uncertain. This CDR3 has 13 amino acids. CDR1 is SQVTM, CDR2 ANQGSEA, per germline. Trimming cost V 5 bases and J 1 base, with 11 bases left between them. CDR3 bases: TGCAGCGTTCGACCCGATCGGAACACTGAAGCTTTCTTT. This translates into CSVRPDRNTEAFF.

The chain carries TRBV11-3 and TRBJ2-5; a weak D match, TRBD1 (6 bases). The CDR3 extends over 13 amino acids. V was trimmed by 5 bases and J by 8 bases, leaving 15 bases between them. Germline CDR1 and CDR2: SGHNT and YENEEA. CDR3 DNA: TGTGCCAGCAGCCTAGGACAACAGGGCACCCAGTACTTC. Amino acid sequence: CASSLGQQGTQYF.